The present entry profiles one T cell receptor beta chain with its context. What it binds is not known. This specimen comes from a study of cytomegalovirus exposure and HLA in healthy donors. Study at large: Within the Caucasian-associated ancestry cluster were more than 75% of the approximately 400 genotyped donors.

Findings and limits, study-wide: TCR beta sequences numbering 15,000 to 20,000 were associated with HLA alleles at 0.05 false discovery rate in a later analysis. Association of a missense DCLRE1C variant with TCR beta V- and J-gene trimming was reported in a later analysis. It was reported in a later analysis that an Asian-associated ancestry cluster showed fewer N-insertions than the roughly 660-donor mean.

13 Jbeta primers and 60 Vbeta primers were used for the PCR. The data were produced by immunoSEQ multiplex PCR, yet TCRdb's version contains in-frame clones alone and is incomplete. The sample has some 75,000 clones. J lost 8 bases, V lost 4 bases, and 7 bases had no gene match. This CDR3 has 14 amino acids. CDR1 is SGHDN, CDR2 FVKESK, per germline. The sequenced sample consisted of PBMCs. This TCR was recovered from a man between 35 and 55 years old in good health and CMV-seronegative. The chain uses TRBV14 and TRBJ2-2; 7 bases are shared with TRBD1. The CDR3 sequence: CASSPTGVSGELFF. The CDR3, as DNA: TGTGCCAGCAGCCCTACAGGGGTTTCGGGGGAGCTGTTTTTT.